At least ten counts were recorded for the clone carrying this T cell receptor beta chain. Its antigen is still unknown. This specimen comes from a study of neurological immune-mediated disorders. TCRdb used MiXCR to reprocess the 5' RACE reads, holding one entry per CDR3 protein. This sample has some 50,000 distinct CDR3 sequences, with around 13% found just once. The V segment lost 3 bases and the J segment 5 bases; nucleotides outside the gene matches: 5. This CDR3 spans 14 amino acids. Germline CDR1 is SGHRS and CDR2 is YFSETQ. Study-level points and caveats: Sharing of CDR3 amino acid sequences among expanded clones across subjects was absent, suggesting private repertoires in all groups.

Stated time point: longitudinal time-point 2. V gene TRBV5-1 combines with J gene TRBJ2-5, with 9 bases fitting TRBD1. The TCR sequence derives from a male donor with HTLV-1-associated myelopathy (HAM/TSP). The specimen sequenced was PBMCs. The DNA of the CDR3 is TGCGCCAGCAGCTCCACAGGGGGCGGTGAGACCCAGTACTTC. Translation: CASSSTGGGETQYF.